This TCR beta chain was identified in a study of CD8 T cells in Susac syndrome (dated by TCRdb to 2018 to 2020). In terms of the full investigation: Of the Susac syndrome patients who were sequenced, eight were in clinical remission while about 6 had clinically active disease. Repertoire sequencing was used to test whether CD8+ T cell activation and differentiation in Susac syndrome was antigen driven. Clonality of the CD8+ T cell repertoire was compared between 11 to 12 healthy donors, about 14 Susac syndrome patients and some 15 multiple sclerosis patients. At the time of blood withdrawal, Susac syndrome patients were either therapy-naive, taking corticosteroids (with some also receiving IVIg), or on IVIg alone. What the authors observed across the whole study: Some 15 Susac-specific public clones were identified in the total CD8+ repertoire, and several Susac-specific public clones were identified in the CD8+ TEMRA repertoire. CD8+ repertoires in Susac syndrome showed clonal expansion, which was highest in CD8+ TEMRA cells and was greater in clinically active patients than in remitting patients. The TCR sequencing and HLA analysis was acknowledged to have included a relatively small number of individuals.

Worth noting for this clonotype: The antigen it binds to is not known. There are no base qualities to consult, and no much larger clone falls within one base.

RNA was extracted using the RNeasy kit, and roughly 0.5 to 1 microgram was reverse transcribed with random hexamers. The immunoSEQ multiplex PCR assay, which covers 54 Vbeta and 13 Jbeta segments, was used to amplify TCR beta CDR3 regions. Bias from PCR amplification was corrected by using a synthetic template baseline for primer optimization and for computational correction. The published analysis was carried out like this. Reads were assigned to V, D and J genes according to IMGT and analyzed in immunoSEQ Analyzer, with only productive sequences retained. To calculate clonality, Shannon entropy was normalized by log2 of the number of productive unique sequences and then subtracted from one. For each patient and control, public and private clones were evaluated within the 100 most prevalent clones. Clones were defined as Susac-specific when absent from the healthy and MS cohorts, from approximately 970 published viral clones and from other ImmuneACCESS disease sequences. Clones were called with MiXCR by TCRdb after fastp trimmed the public reads at Q25, and only in-frame beta chains were retained. Each entry merges the rows of one CDR3 protein and shows their most common DNA and genes. TCRdb assigned the V and J calls; the authors' analysis was not used. Recorded for this sample are 50,000 to 55,000 distinct CDR3 sequences; over 90% of them occurred a single time. The top ten constitute 0.75% of the sample.

The CDR3 runs 13 residues from the cysteine to the phenylalanine. Solely the CDR3 DNA is kept, with 39 bases framed from the first base. Deletion took 6 bases off V and 3 bases off J, with a span of 9 bases between the germline ends. For CDR1 and CDR2, the germline V gene lists ENHRY and SYGVKD. Peripheral blood CD8+ and CD4+ T cells from healthy donors, Susac syndrome patients and multiple sclerosis patients were profiled using high-throughput TCR beta sequencing. Susac syndrome patients met recently defined diagnostic criteria for definite or probable disease. Bulk CD8+ and CD4+ T cells were purified magnetically by negative isolation, whereas CD8+ TEMRA cells were enriched by FACS. Blood was drawn into EDTA tubes, processed within 24 hours, and PBMCs were isolated by density gradient centrifugation. PBMCs intended for TCR sequencing were cryopreserved in liquid nitrogen and thawed later in a water bath at 37 degrees C. Purity of sorted or isolated CD4+, CD8+ and CD8+ TEMRA cells was at least 90%.

The sequence derives from a human donor with Susac syndrome. The chain was built from TRBV10-3 and TRBJ2-1, and perhaps TRBD1 as D gene, on 6 matching bases. Sample: CD8+ T cells from PBMCs. The CDR3 protein sequence reads: CAISRDNYNEQFF. The sequenced DNA is TGTGCCATCAGCCGGGACAACTACAATGAGCAGTTCTTC.